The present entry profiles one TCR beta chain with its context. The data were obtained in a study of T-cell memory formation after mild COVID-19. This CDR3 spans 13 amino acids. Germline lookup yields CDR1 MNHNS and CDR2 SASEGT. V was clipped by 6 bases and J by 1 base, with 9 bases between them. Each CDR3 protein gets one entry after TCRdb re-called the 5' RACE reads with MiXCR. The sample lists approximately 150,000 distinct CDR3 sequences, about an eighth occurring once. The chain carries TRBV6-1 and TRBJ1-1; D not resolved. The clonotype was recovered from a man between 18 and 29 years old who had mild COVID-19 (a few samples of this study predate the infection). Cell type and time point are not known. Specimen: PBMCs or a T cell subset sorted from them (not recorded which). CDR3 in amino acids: CASRTAGNTEAFF. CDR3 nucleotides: TGTGCCAGCAGAACGGCGGGGAACACTGAAGCTTTCTTT.